The T cell receptor beta chain described here comes from a study of cytomegalovirus exposure and HLA in healthy donors. Overall study: Per a later analysis, the approximately 620 first-cohort and some 110 validation repertoires shared one platform.

The donors formed part of the approximately 120-subject validation cohort, distinct from the approximately 670-subject first cohort. Repertoires were generated with immunoSEQ multiplex PCR, while TCRdb's copy carries only in-frame clones and drops some. The sample contains roughly 180,000 clones, approximately 86% of which appear only once. This sequence originates from a man aged 25 to 40 in good health and CMV-seropositive. What was sequenced was PBMCs.

The CDR3 coding sequence is TGTGCCAGCAGCCCCGACGCCGGGACAGGGCATCGAGAGCAGTACTTC. This translates into CASSPDAGTGHREQYF. The rearrangement links TRBV7-2 to TRBJ2-7; 9 bases fit TRBD1. The CDR3 spans 16 residues. Trimming at V came to 5 bases and at J to 7 bases, leaving 15 bases not matched to a gene. CDR1 SGHTA and CDR2 FQGNSA come from the germline V gene.